Listed here are 3 T cell receptor beta chains from one sample, sequenced in a study of blood T cells in healthy people across ages. A second about 7 to 12 cycle PCR used barcoded and J-beta primers. Using its own MiXCR run on the 5' RACE reads, TCRdb lists one record per CDR3 protein. This sample has some 1.4 million distinct CDR3 sequences, with approximately 40% found just once. The specimen was blood. These TCRs come from a woman younger than 35 in good health.

J is TRBJ1-1 and V is TRBV14, with 7 bases identical to TRBD1. With 3 bases clipped from V and 4 bases from J, the junction kept 8 bases outside the gene matches. There are 15 residues in the CDR3. CDR1 and CDR2 from the germline V gene are SGHDN and FVKESK. For the CDR3, the DNA is TGTGCCAGCAGCCACCAGACAGGGAGTGGCACTGAAGCTTTCTTT. Translated: CASSHQTGSGTEAFF.

The CDR3 DNA is TGTGCCAGCAGCTCCAGAACTCTGGGGGCCAACGTCCTGACTTTC. It is translated as CASSSRTLGANVLTF. The chain links TRBV7-9 to TRBJ2-6, with D hard to call. The germline CDR1 and CDR2 sequences are SEHNR and FQNEAQ (reference sequence). This CDR3 is 15 amino acids long. Trimming left V 4 bases short and J 4 bases short, with 11 bases between.

The chain combines TRBV6-5 with TRBJ1-6; D remains unclear. Trimming stripped 4 bases from V and 0 bases from J, with 7 bases between. Germline CDR1 and CDR2: MNHEY and SVGAGI. The CDR3 loop spans 15 amino acids. CDR3 nucleotide sequence: TGTGCCAGCAGTTCCCCGGGCTCCTATAATTCACCCCTCCACTTT. This encodes CASSSPGSYNSPLHF.